Listed below are T cell receptor beta chains from one sample, sequenced in a study of T cells in Graves' hyperthyroidism and ophthalmopathy. TCRdb reprocessed the multiplex PCR reads with MiXCR, giving one entry per CDR3 protein. There are around 500,000 distinct CDR3 sequences in the sample; 20% to 25% occur only once, and around 50% lies in the top ten. The source material was blood. The receptors come from a woman in her 70s with Graves' ophthalmopathy. Each CDR3 is given with its conserved first and last residue. The order of the fields is V gene, D gene, J gene, clone size, CDR3 protein, CDR3 DNA. The D gene is left open where the match is weak. Clone size is stated in some rows and not others, as once, few, many or a class when expanded.

TRBV12-5	NA	TRBJ1-4	NA	CASGLGALAQTNEKLFF	TGTGCTAGTGGTTTGGGGGCCTTGGCCCAGACTAATGAAAAACTGTTTTTT
TRBV9	TRBD2	TRBJ2-3	many	CASSASGDSTDTQYF	TGTGCCAGCAGCGCGAGCGGGGATAGCACAGATACGCAGTATTTT
TRBV9	TRBD2	TRBJ2-7	few	CASSKTSGSSYEQYF	TGTGCCAGCAGTAAGACTAGCGGGAGCTCCTACGAGCAGTACTTC
TRBV20-1	NA	TRBJ2-6	NA	CSALSGGGANVLTF	TGCAGTGCCCTGTCCGGGGGTGGGGCCAACGTCCTGACTTTC
TRBV20-1	NA	TRBJ2-4	NA	CSASRDNNIQYF	TGCAGTGCTAGCCGGGACAACAACATTCAGTACTTC
TRBV30	TRBD2	TRBJ2-2	few	CAWRLLTSGRGTGELFF	TGTGCCTGGAGACTCCTGACTAGCGGGAGGGGCACCGGGGAGCTGTTTTTT
TRBV3-1	TRBD1	TRBJ2-7	NA	CASSQLDRGYEQYF	TGTGCCAGCAGCCAGCTCGACAGGGGCTACGAGCAGTACTTC
TRBV10-2	TRBD2	TRBJ2-5	NA	CASSGLAEETQYF	TGCGCCAGCAGCGGACTAGCGGAAGAGACCCAGTACTTC
TRBV7-9	TRBD1	TRBJ2-1	NA	CASRGPGGFSVASGNEQFF	TGTGCCAGCAGGGGGCCAGGGGGCTTTTCGGTGGCCTCGGGGAATGAGCAGTTCTTC
TRBV27	TRBD1	TRBJ2-7	few	CASSITGGRSSYEQYF	TGTGCCAGCAGTATCACAGGGGGCCGGAGCTCCTACGAGCAGTACTTC
TRBV12-3/TRBV12-4	NA	TRBJ1-3	many	CASSSTDSGNTIYF	TGTGCCAGCAGTTCAACAGACTCTGGAAACACCATATATTTT
TRBV10-3	NA	TRBJ2-3	NA	CAVSSTDTQYF	TGTGCCGTTTCAAGCACAGATACGCAGTATTTT
TRBV28	NA	TRBJ1-6	few	CASSLHQNPSPLHF	TGTGCCAGCAGCCTTCACCAAAATCCCTCACCCCTCCACTTT
TRBV20-1	TRBD2	TRBJ2-3	NA	CSARDPLAGSDTQYF	TGCAGTGCTAGAGACCCACTAGCGGGATCAGATACGCAGTATTTT
TRBV20-1	NA	TRBJ1-2	NA	CSATRTPTAIYGYTF	TGCAGTGCTACCCGTACCCCGACAGCCATCTATGGCTACACCTTC
TRBV15	NA	TRBJ2-5	many	CATSRDIGPQETQYF	TGTGCCACCAGCAGAGATATTGGACCCCAAGAGACCCAGTACTTC
TRBV7-9	NA	TRBJ1-3	few	CASSSVTGFGNTIYF	TGTGCCAGCAGCTCCGTGACAGGCTTCGGAAACACCATATATTTT
TRBV3-1	NA	TRBJ2-7	NA	CASSQDMGGASTAYEQYF	TGTGCCAGCAGCCAAGATATGGGGGGAGCTTCCACAGCCTACGAGCAGTACTTC
TRBV18	NA	TRBJ1-6	NA	CASSPVGDSPLHF	TGTGCCAGCTCACCAGTCGGTGATTCACCCCTCCACTTT
TRBV20-1	TRBD1	TRBJ2-5	few	CSAKQGETQYF	TGCAGTGCAAAACAGGGGGAGACCCAGTACTTC
TRBV12-3/TRBV12-4	TRBD1	TRBJ2-7	NA	CASSRSDRGGEQYF	TGTGCCAGCAGTCGTTCGGACAGGGGTGGTGAGCAGTACTTC
TRBV6-2/TRBV6-3	NA	TRBJ1-1	NA	CASTHGSRLNTEAFF	TGTGCCAGCACCCACGGCAGCCGGTTGAACACTGAAGCTTTCTTT
TRBV7-6	NA	TRBJ1-1	few	CASSLGTLIDEAFF	TGTGCCAGCAGCCTCGGGACTCTTATTGATGAAGCTTTCTTT
TRBV9	TRBD1	TRBJ1-1	once	CASSAFGTGFENTEAFF	TGTGCCAGCAGCGCCTTCGGGACAGGGTTCGAGAACACTGAAGCTTTCTTT
TRBV6-2/TRBV6-3	NA	TRBJ2-7	many	CASRRSQTYEQYF	TGTGCCAGCAGACGAAGCCAGACCTACGAGCAGTACTTC
TRBV7-2	NA	TRBJ2-5	many	CASRGWGSGVETQYF	TGTGCCAGCCGAGGTTGGGGGAGCGGTGTCGAGACCCAGTACTTC
TRBV15	NA	TRBJ1-5	NA	CATSRDSRGGGGRNQPQHF	TGTGCCACCAGCAGAGATTCAAGGGGCGGCGGGGGCCGGAATCAGCCCCAGCATTTT
TRBV2	NA	TRBJ2-7	NA	CASKPGAPPYEQYF	TGTGCCAGCAAGCCGGGGGCCCCCCCCTACGAGCAGTACTTC
TRBV24-1	NA	TRBJ2-2	few	CATSEGWTGELFF	TGTGCCACCAGTGAAGGGTGGACCGGGGAGCTGTTTTTT
TRBV3-1	NA	TRBJ1-1	many	CASSHQDSTEAFF	TGTGCCAGCAGCCATCAGGATAGTACTGAAGCTTTCTTT
TRBV4-1	NA	TRBJ2-3	NA	CASSQVWGGTDTQYF	TGCGCCAGCAGCCAGGTATGGGGAGGTACAGATACGCAGTATTTT
TRBV7-2	TRBD2	TRBJ2-7	many	CASSLGTNSYEQYF	TGTGCCAGCAGCTTGGGGACTAACTCCTACGAGCAGTACTTC
TRBV6-4	NA	TRBJ2-5	NA	CASSDSPGETQYF	TGTGCCAGCAGTGACTCTCCGGGGGAGACCCAGTACTTC
TRBV6-6	TRBD1	TRBJ2-7	NA	CASSYSRGGGEQYF	TGTGCCAGCAGTTACTCGAGAGGGGGCGGCGAGCAGTACTTC
TRBV20-1	NA	TRBJ2-2	many	CSAPAGGSTGELFF	TGCAGTGCTCCAGCGGGCGGGTCCACCGGGGAGCTGTTTTTT
TRBV7-8	NA	TRBJ2-6	few	CASSLVWGQVRSGANVLTF	TGTGCCAGCAGCTTAGTCTGGGGGCAGGTGCGCTCTGGGGCCAACGTCCTGACTTTC